The clone carrying this T cell receptor beta chain appeared a few times. Antigen specificity is unknown. Via MiXCR, TCRdb re-called the 5' RACE reads, giving one row per CDR3 protein. The sample shows a few hundred thousand distinct CDR3 sequences, 20% to 25% of them seen only once. The data are from a study of CD8 T cells in ankylosing spondylitis. The study's findings and limits: Past studies reported some motif variants in reactive arthritis synovial fluid and blood. Disease-linked clones, CD8+, were relatively rare in peripheral blood. Apparently characteristic of ankylosing spondylitis blood was a TCR beta motif (about 8 highly homologous variants).

The germline V gene has CDR1 SGHDT and CDR2 YYEEEE. Trimming shortened V by 6 bases and J by 2 bases, and 17 bases separated the two germline ends. The CDR3 is 15 residues long. The V call is TRBV5-6, the J call TRBJ1-1; D gene ambiguous. This clonotype was sampled from a male donor with ankylosing spondylitis. Specimen: blood, either unsorted or a sorted T cell fraction (not recorded which). The DNA of the CDR3 is TGTGCCAGCACTTTGCGTGGGCTGGGAAACACTGAAGCTTTCTTT. It encodes CASTLRGLGNTEAFF.